This T cell receptor (beta chain) was documented in a study of shared clonotypes between healthy human individuals. Sequenced by immunoSEQ multiplex PCR; TCRdb stores in-frame clones only, minus some. The data contain 1.6 million or so clones, 98% to 99% of them singletons. Looked up from germline, CDR1 is SQVTM and CDR2 is ANQGSEA. V lost 5 bases and J lost 9; bases outside the gene matches: 8. The CDR3 loop spans 13 amino acids. The TCR originated in a man under 40 in good health. The chain recombines TRBV29-1 with TRBJ2-1; 9 bases match TRBD1. The material sequenced was naive CD4+ T cells sorted from blood. The subset here: CD45RA+ positively selected. The CDR3 here is CSVRGQGKGEQFF. The CDR3 nucleotides read TGCAGCGTTAGAGGACAGGGGAAGGGTGAGCAGTTCTTC.